This T cell receptor (beta chain) was found in a study of shared clonotypes between healthy human individuals. Sequencing was performed with immunoSEQ multiplex PCR; in TCRdb, only in-frame clones are kept and a portion is missing. The sample includes some 2.1 million clones, over 85% seen only once; the top ten take 0.9% to 1.3%. Germline assignment: CDR1 MNHEY and CDR2 SVGAGI. CDR3 length equals 14 residues. Trimming cost V 2 bases and J 2 bases, with 8 bases left between them. CD45RO-negative cells were positively selected for CCR7, leaving out terminally differentiated effector memory CD45RA+ cells.

Sequencing used naive CD8+ T cells sorted from blood. This TCR was recovered from a man in his late teens or twenties in good health. The V gene is TRBV6-5, the J gene TRBJ2-3, with D unresolved. CDR3 DNA sequence: TGTGCCAGCAGTTACGGGTACAACACAGATACGCAGTATTTT. This codes for CASSYGYNTDTQYF.